This TCR beta chain was sequenced in a study of cytomegalovirus exposure and HLA in healthy donors. General study findings and limits: No immune exposure information besides CMV serostatus was available.

This clone was observed once. Its cognate antigen is unknown. Vbeta (60) and Jbeta (13) primers were used in the PCR. In the original analysis: An analysis that came later counted 70 million to 100 million unique TCR beta chains, 9 million to 12 million shared. The repertoire was sequenced with immunoSEQ multiplex PCR; TCRdb's copy has only in-frame clones and lacks some. V and J calls and clone size come straight from that table; D and trimming were deduced from the DNA. The sample includes about 31,000 clones, around nine tenths of them seen just once. The sequence was obtained from a boy younger than 18 in good health and CMV-seronegative. The sequenced material came from PBMCs.

CDR3 nucleotides: TGTGCCAGCAGTGAATATACAACAGGGAGCTCCTATAATTCACCCCTCCACTTT. Translating gives CASSEYTTGSSYNSPLHF. The J gene is TRBJ1-6, the V gene TRBV25-1; D perhaps matches TRBD1 (6 bases). Trimming removed 0 bases at V and 0 bases at J, with 12 bases between. The germline V gene encodes CDR1 MGHDK and CDR2 SYGVNS. The CDR3 contains 18 residues.